The TCR beta chain described here comes from a study of OX40 agonist ivuxolimab in advanced cancers. Study in general: Ivuxolimab, an antibody acting as an agonist of OX40 (CD134), was used to treat patients.

Blood samples were obtained at baseline, cycle 4 day 1, and cycle 7 day 1. Clones were sequenced by immunoSEQ multiplex PCR, and TCRdb holds only the in-frame ones, with some missing. The table records around 25,000 clones, 65% to 80% of them present only once. Notes on the study in general: CD4+ and CD8+ blood T cells expanded clonally by week 6 at 0.1 to 3.0 mg/kg.

This CDR3 spans 16 amino acids. Germline V gene data show CDR1 as LGHNA and CDR2 as YSLEER. V shed 0 bases, J shed 4 bases, and the junction held 3 bases outside the gene matches. With respect to this clone: Its antigen is currently unknown.

Sequencing used CD4+ or CD8+ T cells sorted from blood, obtained in a trial of the OX40 agonist ivuxolimab. This sequence joins TRBV4-3 and TRBJ2-1; 10 bases are shared with TRBD2. The source of this sequence is an adult with an advanced solid tumor such as melanoma, head and neck, liver or kidney cancer. The CDR3 sequence is CASSQEGSGGYNEQFF. The CDR3 DNA is TGCGCCAGCAGCCAAGAAGGTAGCGGGGGGTACAATGAGCAGTTCTTC.